Listed below are T cell receptor beta chains from one sample, sequenced in a study of shared clonotypes between healthy human individuals. Measured with immunoSEQ multiplex PCR; TCRdb has only the in-frame clones, and not every one. The profile shows more than 2,000,000 clones, approximately 90% of them singletons. Sequenced: naive CD4+ T cells sorted from blood. Every receptor here comes from a young man in good health. Both conserved end residues are part of each CDR3. The D gene is left open where the match is weak. Some rows mark clone size as missing; the rest say once, few, many or name a class of expanded clone.

D: NA
size: NA
V: TRBV9
J: TRBJ2-7
CDR3: CASSMRAEIWAAEQYF

D: NA
size: NA
V: TRBV28
J: TRBJ2-3
CDR3: CASSDFGRGNTDTQYF

D: NA
size: NA
V: TRBV5-8
J: TRBJ1-3
CDR3: CASSFVQGNTIYF

D: TRBD1
size: NA
V: TRBV28
J: TRBJ1-2
CDR3: CASRGTGGTRSVYGYTF

D: TRBD2
size: NA
V: TRBV5-6
J: TRBJ2-7
CDR3: CASSPGTSATYEQYF

D: NA
size: NA
V: TRBV10-1
J: TRBJ2-3
CDR3: CASSERDVTDTQYF

D: TRBD1
size: NA
V: TRBV9
J: TRBJ1-3
CDR3: CASSVARGTGFGNTIYF

D: TRBD1
size: NA
V: TRBV30
J: TRBJ2-2
CDR3: CAWSDPRTGFTGELFF

D: NA
size: NA
V: TRBV10-3
J: TRBJ1-2
CDR3: CAISESIDRRGGYTF

D: TRBD1
size: NA
V: TRBV5-5
J: TRBJ2-7
CDR3: CASSSRDRGHEQYF

D: NA
size: NA
V: TRBV15
J: TRBJ2-3
CDR3: CATSRDGATDTQYF

D: NA
size: NA
V: TRBV6-1
J: TRBJ1-2
CDR3: CASSEVRQGRYGYTF

D: TRBD2
size: NA
V: TRBV7-3
J: TRBJ2-3
CDR3: CASSLARAGTSTDTQYF

D: NA
size: once
V: TRBV5-1
J: TRBJ2-1
CDR3: CASSSDGSSYNEQFF

D: NA
size: NA
V: TRBV6-6
J: TRBJ1-5
CDR3: CASSPGGSQPQHF

D: NA
size: NA
V: TRBV20-1
J: TRBJ2-3
CDR3: CSPKADTQYF

D: TRBD1
size: NA
V: TRBV18
J: TRBJ1-1
CDR3: CASSLDNRGMAFF

D: NA
size: NA
V: TRBV5-1
J: TRBJ2-5
CDR3: CASSPGRQPLETQYF

D: TRBD2
size: NA
V: TRBV10-3
J: TRBJ2-5
CDR3: CAISDTFTSGKETQYF

D: TRBD1
size: NA
V: TRBV29-1
J: TRBJ2-7
CDR3: CSVEGPGQETYEQYF

D: TRBD1
size: NA
V: TRBV7-2
J: TRBJ1-2
CDR3: CASSLVLGQARSSGYTF

D: NA
size: NA
V: TRBV10-3
J: TRBJ1-3
CDR3: CAIMGDLSGNTIYF

D: NA
size: NA
V: TRBV4-1
J: TRBJ2-1
CDR3: CASSQPTRPNEQFF

D: TRBD2
size: NA
V: TRBV25-1
J: TRBJ2-3
CDR3: CASSDSLAGTDTQYF

D: NA
size: NA
V: TRBV7-9
J: TRBJ2-5
CDR3: CASSSRAQRETQYF

D: NA
size: NA
V: TRBV5-1
J: NA
CDR3: CASSFVGGEQYF

D: TRBD1
size: NA
V: TRBV27
J: TRBJ2-2
CDR3: CASRPGQGRATGELFF

D: TRBD2
size: NA
V: TRBV18
J: TRBJ2-1
CDR3: CASSPPSLAGGDNEQFF

D: TRBD1
size: NA
V: TRBV28
J: TRBJ1-2
CDR3: CASSLLRQGGSYGYTF

D: NA
size: NA
V: TRBV28
J: TRBJ2-1
CDR3: CASSLQVGEQFF

D: NA
size: NA
V: TRBV10-3
J: TRBJ2-7
CDR3: CAIGPGYEQYF

D: NA
size: once
V: TRBV12-5
J: TRBJ2-7
CDR3: CASGSLGGQYF